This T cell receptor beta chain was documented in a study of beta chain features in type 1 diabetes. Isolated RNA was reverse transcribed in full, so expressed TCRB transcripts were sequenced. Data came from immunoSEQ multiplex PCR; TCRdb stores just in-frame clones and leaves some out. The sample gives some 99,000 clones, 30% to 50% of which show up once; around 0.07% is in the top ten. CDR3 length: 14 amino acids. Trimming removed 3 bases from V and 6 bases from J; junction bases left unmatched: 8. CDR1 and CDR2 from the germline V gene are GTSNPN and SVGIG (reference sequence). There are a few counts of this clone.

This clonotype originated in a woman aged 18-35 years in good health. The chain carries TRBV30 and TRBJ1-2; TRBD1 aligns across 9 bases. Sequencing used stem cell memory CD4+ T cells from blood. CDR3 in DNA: TGTGCCTGGAGGGGGGACAGGGATCAACATGGCTACACCTTC. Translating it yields CAWRGDRDQHGYTF.